Below are 14 T cell receptor beta chains sequenced from a single sample in a study of blood T cell repertoires in COVID-19. Clones were read by immunoSEQ multiplex PCR, and TCRdb kept only the in-frame ones, dropping some. The table shows 250,000 or so clones, with about 90% occurring only once. Source material: peripheral blood. These receptors were taken from a woman in her sixties or seventies with COVID-19, enrolled during active disease.

The gene calls are TRBV6-5 and TRBJ1-2; 8 bases align to TRBD1. Trimming took 6 bases from V and 6 from J; bases not matched to a gene: 12. CDR3 length: 15 residues. The germline gives CDR1 MNHEY, CDR2 SVGAGI. The CDR3: CASRASGTGNNGYTF. DNA of the CDR3: TGTGCCAGCAGAGCCTCCGGGACAGGCAACAATGGCTACACCTTC.

The V call is TRBV4-1, the J call TRBJ2-7; TRBD2 matches 7 bases. Germline V gene sequence: CDR1 MGHRA, CDR2 YSYEKL. The trim removed 0 bases at V and 1 base at J, leaving 6 bases unmatched. CDR3 size: 16 residues. The CDR3 sequence: CASSQDAREVSYEQYF. The CDR3 DNA reads as TGCGCCAGCAGCCAAGACGCCCGGGAGGTTTCCTACGAGCAGTACTTC.

The chain uses TRBV10-3 and TRBJ1-5; 8 positions agree with TRBD1. Germline V lookup: CDR1 ENHRY, CDR2 SYGVKD. The CDR3 extends over 14 amino acids. V was clipped by 4 bases and J by 10 bases; unmatched bases: 9. Here the CDR3 reads CAISGGTGPEPQHF. The CDR3 nucleotides are TGTGCCATCAGTGGGGGGACAGGTCCGGAACCCCAGCATTTT.

This clone was detected once. The chain has TRBV18 and TRBJ1-2, with D maybe TRBD1 (5 bases). V dropped 3 bases and J dropped 0 bases, with 8 bases sitting between them. CDR1 and CDR2 (germline): KGHSH, LQKENI. This CDR3 has 14 residues. The CDR3 DNA reads as TGTGCCAGCTCACCGGACACTTCTAACTATGGCTACACCTTC. Protein: CASSPDTSNYGYTF.

This clone was counted a single time. The chain is built from TRBV3-1 (or the pseudogene TRBV3-2) and TRBJ1-2; possibly TRBD1 for D (6 bases). Trimming removed 4 bases from V and 1 base from J, with 10 bases in between. Per germline, CDR1 LGHDT and CDR2 YNNKEL (reference sequence). The CDR3 loop spans 14 amino acids. CDR3 sequence: CASSPLQGNYGYTF. DNA for the CDR3: TGTGCCAGCAGCCCCCTACAGGGTAACTATGGCTACACCTTC.

The genes are TRBV5-1 and TRBJ1-1; unclear D gene. Germline-derived CDR1 and CDR2 are SGHRS and YFSETQ. Trimming took off 0 bases at V and 0 bases at J, with 6 bases between the two ends. The CDR3 has 14 amino acids. CDR3 sequence: CASSLEQMNTEAFF. The CDR3 region has the DNA TGCGCCAGCAGCTTGGAACAGATGAACACTGAAGCTTTCTTT.

This sequence joins TRBV6-5 and TRBJ1-3; TRBD1 matches 7 bases. CDR1 and CDR2 (germline): MNHEY, SVGAGI. J was trimmed by 0 bases and V by 2 bases; bases with no gene match: 4. The CDR3 has 16 amino acids. CDR3 DNA sequence: TGTGCCAGCAGTTACAAGGGGGACAGCTCTGGAAACACCATATATTTT. This encodes CASSYKGDSSGNTIYF.

This chain links TRBV18 with TRBJ2-1, with 15 bases matching TRBD2. The CDR3 is 16 residues long. Germline values: CDR1 KGHSH, CDR2 LQKENI. After removal of 4 bases from V and 7 bases from J, the junction contained 5 bases not matched to a gene. The CDR3 is CASSLGTSGGRNEQFF. The DNA of the CDR3 is TGTGCCAGCTCACTCGGGACTAGCGGGGGGAGGAATGAGCAGTTCTTC.

A note on this clone: This same CDR3 is encoded by further DNA sequences in the sample. V is TRBV12-5 and J is TRBJ1-1; 8 bases map to TRBD1. The germline gives CDR1 LGHNT, CDR2 FRNRAP. V lost 5 bases, J lost 4 bases, and 9 bases stayed unmatched. There are 15 residues in the CDR3. Written as DNA, the CDR3 is TGTGCTAGTGGTCCGCGGCAGGGGGCGGTCACTGAAGCTTTCTTT. Its translation: CASGPRQGAVTEAFF.

The rearrangement uses TRBV11-2 and TRBJ1-1; 7 positions agree with TRBD1. The CDR3 runs 15 residues. V lost 7 bases and J lost 3; bases outside the gene matches: 11. Germline CDR1 SGHAT, CDR2 FQNNGV. CDR3 region: CASTMTRGWDTEAFF. The CDR3 DNA is TGTGCCAGCACTATGACCAGGGGGTGGGACACTGAAGCTTTCTTT.

The chain uses TRBV14 and TRBJ1-2, with 9 bases matching TRBD1. Germline V CDR1 and CDR2: SGHDN, FVKESK. Germline trimming cut 2 bases from V and 4 bases from J; bases unmatched to any gene: 5. The CDR3 is made up of 15 amino acids. CDR3 nucleotides: TGTGCCAGCAGCCAAAGGGACAGGGTGACCTATGGCTACACCTTC. Amino acid sequence: CASSQRDRVTYGYTF.

The chain recombines TRBV7-2 with TRBJ2-1; TRBD2 aligns across 9 bases. With V trimmed by 5 bases and J by 6 bases, 8 bases remained unmatched. The CDR3 has 15 residues. CDR1 and CDR2 from the germline V gene are SGHTA and FQGNSA. The CDR3 DNA is TGTGCCAGCAGCGCGCCGGGACTAGCCCTCAATGAGCAGTTCTTC. It encodes CASSAPGLALNEQFF.

CDR3 sequence: CASSSRLAGGLGNEQFF. Here the CDR3 DNA reads TGTGCCAGCAGCTCCAGACTAGCGGGGGGGCTGGGTAATGAGCAGTTCTTC. The chain employs TRBV7-3 and TRBJ2-1; 14 positions agree with TRBD2. The V gene's germline CDR1 is SGHTA and CDR2 FQGTGA. Trimming took 4 bases from V and 7 from J; bases not matched to a gene: 9. This CDR3 is 17 amino acids long.

The gene calls are TRBV6-2 or TRBV6-3 and TRBJ1-1; a possible D gene is TRBD1 (5 bases). This CDR3 is built from 17 residues. V gave up 4 bases and J gave up 2 bases, with 20 bases separating them. CDR1 MNHEY and CDR2 SVGEGT come from the germline V gene. The CDR3 loop is CASSLSLPGDHNTEAFF. The CDR3 DNA is TGTGCCAGCAGTTTGAGTCTACCGGGGGATCATAACACTGAAGCTTTCTTT.